The 16 T cell receptor beta chains given below trace back to one sample, sequenced in a study of shared clonotypes between healthy human individuals. Clones were sequenced by immunoSEQ multiplex PCR, and TCRdb holds only the in-frame ones, with some missing. Found here are a few million clones, about 92% of them singletons; the top ten hold around 0.14%. Sequencing was done on a sample of naive CD4+ T cells sorted from blood. Indicated subset: CD45RA+ positively selected. The receptor source for this set is a man aged 18 to 29 in good health.

The chain recombines TRBV5-8 with TRBJ1-2; D gene unclear. CDR1 is SGHTS, CDR2 YDEGEE, per germline. This CDR3 is 14 amino acids long. The V end lost 0 bases, the J end lost 8 bases, and 14 bases lay between the germline ends. The CDR3 coding sequence is TGTGCCAGCAGCTTGGTTCCGGCAGTTGGGGGCTACACCTTC. Protein sequence: CASSLVPAVGGYTF.

CDR3 region: CASREDRGSTEAFF. CDR3 DNA: TGTGCCAGCAGAGAGGACAGGGGGTCCACTGAAGCTTTCTTT. The gene calls are TRBV6-5 and TRBJ1-1, with 10 bases fitting TRBD1. Per the germline V gene, CDR1 is MNHEY and CDR2 is SVGAGI. Losses at the gene ends were 6 bases for V and 4 bases for J; bases not matched to a gene: 5. The CDR3 runs 14 residues.

With regard to this clone: Other DNA sequences of this sample code for an identical CDR3. The rearrangement uses TRBV12-5 and TRBJ2-5; D not certain. This CDR3 spans 11 amino acids. Germline V gene sequence: CDR1 LGHNT, CDR2 FRNRAP. V dropped 2 bases and J dropped 5 bases, with 3 bases sitting between them. The CDR3 sequence: CASGLRETQYF. The CDR3 nucleotides are TGTGCTAGTGGTTTGCGGGAGACCCAGTACTTC.

The chain has TRBV6-1 and TRBJ1-5, with no clear D. The V gene lost 1 base and the J gene lost 10 bases, with 14 bases spanning the gap. The length of the CDR3 is 14 residues. The V gene's germline CDR1 is MNHNS and CDR2 SASEGT. CDR3 coding DNA: TGTGCCAGCAGTGAAGTTCCGCGATTCAGCCCCCAGCATTTT. Its protein is CASSEVPRFSPQHF.

This sequence joins TRBV28 and TRBJ1-5; 9 positions agree with TRBD1. The trim removed 5 bases at V and 6 bases at J, leaving 8 bases unmatched. Germline CDR1 and CDR2: MDHEN and SYDVKM. CDR3 length equals 15 residues. The CDR3 loop is CASSPTGTGTQPQHF. The CDR3 DNA is TGTGCCAGCAGTCCCACCGGGACAGGGACTCAGCCCCAGCATTTT.

The V and J genes are TRBV28 and TRBJ1-2, with 12 bases identical to TRBD1. Germline lookup yields CDR1 MDHEN and CDR2 SYDVKM. The V gene end was trimmed by 6 bases and the J gene end by 4 bases; junction bases not matched to a gene: 6. The CDR3 loop spans 15 amino acids. CDR3 bases: TGTGCCAGCAGCCACCGGGACAGGGGGCTCTATGGCTACACCTTC. Protein: CASSHRDRGLYGYTF.

Comment on this clone: The same CDR3 is also encoded by other DNA sequences in this sample. The CDR3 loop is CASSLDRGRTEAFF. CDR3 bases: TGCGCCAGCAGCTTGGACAGGGGGCGGACTGAAGCTTTCTTT. The chain carries TRBV5-1 and TRBJ1-1, with 9 bases lining up with TRBD1. After removal of 0 bases from V and 5 bases from J, the junction contained 2 bases not matched to a gene. Germline-derived CDR1 and CDR2 are SGHRS and YFSETQ. CDR3 length: 14 residues.

The chain links TRBV6-5 to TRBJ1-5; D remains unclear. V was shortened by 5 bases and J by 9 bases, with 14 bases between the two germline ends. The CDR3 loop spans 13 amino acids. Germline V CDR1 and CDR2: MNHEY, SVGAGI. The DNA for the CDR3 is TGTGCCAGCAGTCAATCAAATGGACGGCCCCAGCATTTT. Residues: CASSQSNGRPQHF.

The V call is TRBV6-1, the J call TRBJ2-6, with no clear D. The germline V gene has CDR1 MNHNS and CDR2 SASEGT. This CDR3 spans 19 amino acids. Trimming cost V 2 bases and J 2 bases, with 19 bases left between them. For the CDR3, the DNA is TGTGCCAGCAGTGAATCCCCAGAAGGGTACGCAGCTGGGGCCAACGTCCTGACTTTC. Its translation is CASSESPEGYAAGANVLTF.

The chain employs TRBV28 and TRBJ1-6, with D possibly matching TRBD1 (5 bases). V lost 5 bases and J lost 8, with 16 bases in between. CDR1 and CDR2 (germline): MDHEN, SYDVKM. The CDR3 has 15 residues. The DNA of the CDR3 is TGTGCCAGCAGTGCCGACGACAGTAGTGATTCACCCCTCCACTTT. Protein sequence: CASSADDSSDSPLHF.

The V call is TRBV28, the J call TRBJ2-6; no firm D call. With 2 bases removed from V and 4 bases from J, the gap between germline ends came to 6 bases. The CDR3 covers 14 residues. Germline lookup yields CDR1 MDHEN and CDR2 SYDVKM. The CDR3, as DNA: TGTGCCAGCAGTTTAGGGGTCGGGGCCAACGTCCTGACTTTC. The encoded protein is CASSLGVGANVLTF.

This clone was counted a single time. J is TRBJ1-6 and V is TRBV5-5, with D maybe TRBD1 (6 bases). The CDR3 has 15 residues. Trimming cost V 6 bases and J 7 bases, with 17 bases left between them. CDR1 is SGHKS and CDR2 is YYEKEE in the germline V gene (reference sequence). The CDR3 sequence: CASNPGAGENSPLHF. The CDR3 DNA follows: TGTGCCAGCAACCCGGGGGCCGGGGAAAATTCACCCCTCCACTTT. The whole variable domain, remainder taken from reference TRBV5-5 and TRBJ1-6, is DAGVTQSPTHLIKTRGQQVTLRCSPISGHKSVSWYQQVLGQGPQFIFQYYEKEERGRGNFPDRFSARQFPNYSSELNVNALLLGDSALYLCASNPGAGENSPLHFGNGTRLTVT.

V and J are TRBV30 and TRBJ2-1; weak D call: TRBD1 (5 bases). The CDR3 length is 15 residues. CDR1 is GTSNPN and CDR2 is SVGIG in the germline V gene (reference sequence). V lost 0 bases and J lost 5, with 14 bases in between. DNA for the CDR3: TGTGCCTGGAGTGTAAAAGGGCCAGGGCACAATGAGCAGTTCTTC. Amino acids: CAWSVKGPGHNEQFF.

The CDR3 nucleotides are TGTGCCAGCTCTCTAACTCAATACGAGCAGTACTTC. As protein: CASSLTQYEQYF. The chain employs TRBV18 and TRBJ2-7; the D is unclear. V lost 6 bases to trimming and J lost 4 bases, with 10 bases between them. The CDR3 sequence is 12 residues long. CDR1 KGHSH and CDR2 LQKENI come from the germline V gene.

V is TRBV18 and J is TRBJ1-5; tentatively, D is TRBD1 (6 bases). The CDR3 length is 14 residues. The V gene's germline CDR1 is KGHSH and CDR2 LQKENI. The germline V and J ends were trimmed by 6 bases and 2 bases, with 11 bases remaining between them. The CDR3 protein is CASSMTGGNQPQHF. The CDR3 nucleotides are TGTGCCAGCTCCATGACAGGCGGCAATCAGCCCCAGCATTTT.

Only a few counts were recorded for this clone. Additional DNA sequences in this sample encode the identical CDR3. The V gene is TRBV19, the J gene TRBJ1-1, with D unclear. There are 13 residues in the CDR3. Looked up from germline, CDR1 is LNHDA and CDR2 is SQIVND (reference sequence). With 3 bases removed from V and 0 bases from J, the gap between germline ends came to 5 bases. The CDR3 DNA sequence: TGTGCCAGTAGTATCCGTGTGAACACTGAAGCTTTCTTT. Encoded protein: CASSIRVNTEAFF.